A selection of T cell receptor beta chains follows, all from one sample in a study of blood T cells in healthy people across ages. TCRdb re-called the 5' RACE reads with MiXCR, one entry per CDR3 protein. The sample holds roughly 1,700,000 distinct CDR3 sequences, over 25% seen once. The specimen sequenced was blood. The origin of the receptors is a woman between 25 and 40 years old in good health. The CDR3 runs from the conserved cysteine through the conserved F or W. A D gene is named only where the DNA matches it firmly. The size field is filled for only some rows; it gives once, few, many or a size class.

V gene	D gene	clone size	J gene	CDR3 DNA	CDR3 protein
TRBV3-1	-	-	TRBJ2-2	TGTGTCAGCAGCCAAGATCGGGGGACCGGGGAGCTGTTTTTT	CVSSQDRGTGELFF
TRBV27	-	-	TRBJ2-3	TGTGCCAGCAGTTTCCGAAGGGGAATGGCAGATACGCAGTATTTT	CASSFRRGMADTQYF
TRBV29-1	-	-	TRBJ2-6	TGCAGCGTTGGAAGGGCACCCTTCAACGTCCTGACTTTC	CSVGRAPFNVLTF
TRBV12-3/TRBV12-4	-	-	TRBJ1-1	TGTGCCAGCACCAGTCAGGTTAACACTGAAGCTTTCTTT	CASTSQVNTEAFF
TRBV3-1	TRBD2	-	TRBJ2-5	TGTGCCAGCAGGGGACTAGCGGGCAAAGAGACCCAGTACTTC	CASRGLAGKETQYF
TRBV7-9	TRBD1	-	TRBJ2-5	TGTGCCAGCAGCCCTCCCCCGGGACAGGGAGATTCCGGAGAGACCCAGTACTTC	CASSPPPGQGDSGETQYF
TRBV7-2	TRBD2	-	TRBJ2-1	TGTGCCAGCAGCTCCCTTTTGCGGGGGTCATACAATGAGCAGTTCTTC	CASSSLLRGSYNEQFF
TRBV20-1	TRBD2	many	TRBJ2-1	TGCAGTGCTACCCACGGGACTAGTGGGCTCCGTGAGCAGTTCTTC	CSATHGTSGLREQFF
TRBV13	-	many	TRBJ2-1	TGTGCCAGCAGCTTTCCCAGCGATGAGCAGTTCTTC	CASSFPSDEQFF
TRBV28	-	few	TRBJ1-1	TGTGCCAGCAGAGTACACATGAACACTGAAGCTTTCTTT	CASRVHMNTEAFF
TRBV3-1	-	once	TRBJ2-5	TGTGCCAGCAGCACGCAGGGGATGCAAGAGACCCAGTACTTC	CASSTQGMQETQYF